The TCR beta chain under discussion was sequenced for a study of T cell responses to AZD1222 COVID-19 vaccine. Across the whole study: Analysis merged second doses at about 4 or about 12 weeks.

Produced via immunoSEQ multiplex PCR; TCRdb's table is partial and in-frame only. Altogether some 180,000 clones are present, 70% to 90% being singletons, with the ten largest covering roughly 6%. This CDR3 has 13 residues. V lost 3 bases to trimming and J lost 3 bases, with 9 bases between them. Study-level results: Females outnumbered males among donors, who were mostly white British; clonal diversity was possibly underestimated. Close to half of all spike-specific TCRs reportedly target regions of the variants that are unmutated. Just 5 to 7 AZD1222 recipients tested seropositive at baseline.

This clone was recorded once. Its antigen is still unknown. This receptor was identified in an adult in good health. The material sequenced was peripheral blood, taken on day 0 of AZD1222 vaccination. The chain carries TRBV12-3 or TRBV12-4 and TRBJ2-7; a weak D match, TRBD2 (5 bases). The DNA of the CDR3 is TGTGCCAGCAGTTTCCCCGGGATCTACGAGCAGTACTTC. Its translation: CASSFPGIYEQYF.